What follows are 26 T cell receptor beta chains derived from one specimen sequenced in a study of blood T cell repertoires in COVID-19. The table came from immunoSEQ multiplex PCR; TCRdb's copy has only in-frame clones and leaves some out. The data show under 150,000 clones, with 84% seen just once and roughly 15% held by the top ten. Sequenced material: peripheral blood. The receptor set was obtained from a woman of 80 years or more with acute or convalescent COVID-19.

This chain uses TRBV9 with TRBJ2-2; 10 positions match TRBD1. The ends lost 0 bases at V and 4 bases at J; junction bases unmatched: 3. The CDR3 runs 16 residues. CDR1 SGDLS and CDR2 YYNGEE come from the germline V gene. The CDR3 bases are TGTGCCAGCAGCGTAGGGGGACAGGGGTTCACCGGGGAGCTGTTTTTT. It encodes CASSVGGQGFTGELFF.

The V gene is TRBV7-2, the J gene TRBJ2-5; 7 positions match TRBD2. This CDR3 contains 15 residues. Germline V CDR1 and CDR2: SGHTA, FQGNSA. With V trimmed by 4 bases and J by 4 bases, 9 bases remained unmatched. CDR3 coding DNA: TGTGCCAGCAGCTCCGGTCCGTCGGGGGGAGAGACCCAGTACTTC. Amino acids: CASSSGPSGGETQYF.

The chain couples TRBV7-9 to TRBJ1-6, with D possibly matching TRBD1 (5 bases). This CDR3 contains 13 residues. The V and J ends lost 1 base and 7 bases respectively, with 5 bases between them. The germline V gene encodes CDR1 SEHNR and CDR2 FQNEAQ (reference sequence). In DNA, the CDR3 is TGTGCCAGCAGCTTAGGACAGAATTCACCCCTCCACTTT. It yields the protein CASSLGQNSPLHF.

This chain connects TRBV21-1 to TRBJ2-7; TRBD1 was called by the table and not checked on the DNA. TRBV21-1 is termed a pseudogene. This CDR3 comprises 15 residues. CDR3 in DNA: TGTGCCAGCAGCAGCCCAACAGGTTTTGGGTACGAGCAGTACTTC. This translates into CASSSPTGFGYEQYF.

V gene TRBV7-9 combines with J gene TRBJ2-3, with 7 bases lining up with TRBD2. The CDR3 is 17 residues long. Germline CDR1 is SEHNR and CDR2 is FQNEAQ (reference sequence). V lost 5 bases to trimming and J lost 3 bases; unmatched junction nucleotides: 14. CDR3 nucleotides: TGTGCCAGCAGCCCTGCCCCCGGGGGGTACCGGACAGATACGCAGTATTTT. Residues: CASSPAPGGYRTDTQYF.

The chain is built from TRBV9 and TRBJ2-1; D is perhaps TRBD2 (6 bases). The CDR3 is 15 residues long. The germline V and J ends were trimmed by 4 bases and 4 bases, with 15 bases remaining between them. Germline CDR1 reads SGDLS; CDR2 reads YYNGEE. CDR3 nucleotide sequence: TGTGCCAGCAGCTATGATAGCGGAACATACAATGAGCAGTTCTTC. Protein sequence: CASSYDSGTYNEQFF.

The V and J genes are TRBV10-1 and TRBJ2-7; a possible D gene is TRBD1 (6 bases). Trimming took 5 bases from V and 1 from J, leaving 6 bases between them. Per the germline V gene, CDR1 is WNHNN and CDR2 is SYGVQD (reference sequence). This CDR3 comprises 12 residues. CDR3 residues: CASSTGSYEQYF. CDR3 bases: TGCGCCAGCAGTACAGGGTCCTACGAGCAGTACTTC.

This chain uses TRBV3-1 (or the pseudogene TRBV3-2) with TRBJ2-1; 9 positions agree with TRBD2. This CDR3 spans 18 amino acids. V shed 1 base, J shed 5 bases, and the junction held 12 bases outside the gene matches. Looked up from germline, CDR1 is LGHDT and CDR2 is YNNKEL (reference sequence). Written as DNA, the CDR3 is TGTGCCAGCAGCCAAGGGAGCCCTAGCGGGACTGGAAACAATGAGCAGTTCTTC. It encodes CASSQGSPSGTGNNEQFF.

The rearrangement joins TRBV7-2 to TRBJ2-1, with TRBD1 matching 8 bases. After removal of 5 bases from V and 5 bases from J, the junction contained 8 bases not matched to a gene. The germline gives CDR1 SGHTA, CDR2 FQGNSA. This CDR3 is 15 amino acids long. CDR3 nucleotide sequence: TGTGCCAGCAGCCCAGGGACAGGAACTGACAATGAGCAGTTCTTC. It codes for CASSPGTGTDNEQFF.

This clone appeared a single time. J is TRBJ2-2 and V is TRBV5-1, with D possibly TRBD1 on 6 matching bases. This CDR3 is built from 16 residues. CDR1 and CDR2 from the germline V gene are SGHRS and YFSETQ. The V end lost 0 bases, the J end lost 2 bases, and 11 bases lay between the germline ends. The CDR3 here is CASSLGYRENTGELFF. The DNA of the CDR3 is TGCGCCAGCAGCTTGGGGTACAGGGAAAACACCGGGGAGCTGTTTTTT.

This clone was seen just once. V gene TRBV5-8 combines with J gene TRBJ1-5; a weak D match, TRBD1 (5 bases). The germline CDR1 and CDR2 sequences are SGHTS and YDEGEE. V gave up 5 bases and J gave up 1 base, with 13 bases separating them. CDR3 length: 15 residues. CDR3 amino acids: CASRGGTVSNQPQHF. In nucleotides, the CDR3 is TGTGCCAGCAGGGGGGGGACTGTAAGCAATCAGCCCCAGCATTTT.

CDR3 amino acids: CASRVGQASNQPQHF. DNA for the CDR3: TGTGCCAGCAGGGTGGGACAGGCTTCCAATCAGCCCCAGCATTTT. V usage is TRBV27 and J usage is TRBJ1-5; 8 nucleotides line up with TRBD1. V lost 6 bases to trimming and J lost 3 bases; unmatched junction nucleotides: 7. The CDR3 is 15 amino acids. CDR1 is MNHEY, CDR2 SMNVEV, per germline (reference sequence).

The chain carries TRBV4-3 and TRBJ2-7; D is possibly TRBD2 (5 bases). The CDR3 is 16 residues long. The germline V and J ends were trimmed by 0 bases and 4 bases, with 16 bases remaining between them. Per germline, CDR1 LGHNA and CDR2 YSLEER. CDR3 sequence reads: CASSQDYPPGIYEQYF. In nucleotides, the CDR3 is TGCGCCAGCAGCCAAGATTACCCACCGGGGATATACGAGCAGTACTTC.

The chain couples TRBV7-2 to TRBJ1-1; TRBD1 is a possible D gene (5 bases). The CDR3 contains 13 residues. Looked up from germline, CDR1 is SGHTA and CDR2 is FQGNSA. V was cut by 5 bases and J by 1 base, with 8 bases left in between. CDR3 region: CASSRGWNTEAFF. CDR3 bases: TGTGCCAGCAGCAGGGGTTGGAACACTGAAGCTTTCTTT.

This sequence joins TRBV29-1 and TRBJ2-7, with D perhaps matching TRBD2 (6 bases). The CDR3 covers 13 residues. V lost 5 bases, J lost 3 bases, and 14 bases lay in between. CDR1 and CDR2 from the germline V gene are SQVTM and ANQGSEA. The DNA of the CDR3 is TGCAGCGTTAAAGCCCGGGGGAACTACGAGCAGTACTTC. It encodes CSVKARGNYEQYF.

The CDR3 region is CASSRTTGNTEAFF. In DNA, the CDR3 is TGCGCCAGCAGCCGCACTACAGGGAACACTGAAGCTTTCTTT. This chain links TRBV5-1 with TRBJ1-1, with TRBD1 as a possible D gene (5 bases). Germline V gives CDR1 SGHRS, CDR2 YFSETQ. The length of the CDR3 is 14 residues. The ends were cut back, 4 bases at V and 1 base at J, with 11 bases in the middle.

The genes are TRBV6-6 and TRBJ1-4; D not resolved. The CDR3 runs 14 residues. Trimming took off 4 bases at V and 2 bases at J, with 8 bases between the two ends. Germline lookup yields CDR1 MNHNY and CDR2 SVGAGI (reference sequence). In nucleotides, the CDR3 is TGTGCCAGCAGTTTCGGGAGGACTAATGAAAAACTGTTTTTT. Protein product: CASSFGRTNEKLFF.

The chain links TRBV11-2 to TRBJ1-1; D is ambiguous. CDR3 length: 12 residues. The V end lost 1 base, the J end lost 11 bases, and 11 bases lay between the germline ends. Germline V gene data show CDR1 as SGHAT and CDR2 as FQNNGV. The CDR3 sequence is CASSLAEGAAFF. CDR3 coding DNA: TGTGCCAGCAGCTTAGCGGAGGGTGCGGCTTTCTTT.

The chain has TRBV15 and TRBJ2-3; D is possibly TRBD1 (6 bases). Germline V gene sequence: CDR1 LNHNV, CDR2 YYDKDF (reference sequence). The CDR3 sequence is 16 residues long. Trimming removed 0 bases from V and 3 bases from J, with 13 bases in between. The CDR3 nucleotides read TGTGCCACCAGCAGAGATATAGGGGGTGGAACAGATACGCAGTATTTT. It specifies CATSRDIGGGTDTQYF.

This sequence joins TRBV14 and TRBJ1-3, with 7 bases lining up with TRBD1. Trimming removed 4 bases from V and 0 bases from J; junction bases left unmatched: 6. Germline V CDR1 and CDR2: SGHDN, FVKESK. The CDR3 has 16 residues. CDR3 loop: CASSLTGDVSGNTIYF. The CDR3 coding sequence is TGTGCCAGCAGCCTCACAGGGGACGTCTCTGGAAACACCATATATTTT.

The chain is built from TRBV4-1 and TRBJ2-7; TRBD1 might be the D (5 bases). Per germline, CDR1 MGHRA and CDR2 YSYEKL. The CDR3 runs to 15 residues. V was cut by 0 bases and J by 3 bases, with 12 bases left in between. CDR3 nucleotide sequence: TGCGCCAGCAGCCAAGAGCCAGGGAATGGCTACGAGCAGTACTTC. It codes for CASSQEPGNGYEQYF.

In this sample, this clone turned up once. The chain recombines TRBV19 with TRBJ2-4; 10 positions agree with TRBD1. From germline, CDR1 is LNHDA and CDR2 SQIVND (reference sequence). The CDR3 has 19 amino acids. V shed 5 bases, J shed 0 bases, and the junction held 13 bases outside the gene matches. The CDR3 sequence: CASSPRDRGPNLAKNIQYF. The CDR3 DNA reads TGTGCCAGTAGTCCCCGGGACAGGGGTCCTAACTTAGCCAAAAACATTCAGTACTTC.

The chain uses TRBV7-6 and TRBJ2-7, with a weak D call TRBD2 (6 bases). V was pared by 4 bases and J by 4 bases, with 11 bases between. The CDR3 has 13 residues. The V gene's germline CDR1 is SGHVS and CDR2 FNYEAQ. The CDR3 DNA sequence: TGTGCCAGCAGCTCCCAGGAGGGGTACGAGCAGTACTTC. This gives the protein CASSSQEGYEQYF.

This sequence joins TRBV2 and TRBJ2-2, with 12 bases that match TRBD2. Trimming at V came to 5 bases and at J to 6 bases, leaving 4 bases not matched to a gene. This CDR3 is 15 amino acids long. Germline CDR1 and CDR2: SNHLY and FYNNEI. The CDR3 DNA reads TGTGCCAGCAGTTGGACTAGCGGGGCTCCCGGGGAGCTGTTTTTT. Its protein is CASSWTSGAPGELFF.

This clone was observed once. This chain uses TRBV5-4 with TRBJ1-2; the D gene is possibly TRBD1 (5 bases). Looked up from germline, CDR1 is SGHNT and CDR2 is YYREEE (reference sequence). V was pared by 4 bases and J by 3 bases, with 16 bases between. This CDR3 has 15 amino acids. In DNA form, the CDR3 reads TGTGCCAGCAGCCCACGACAGCCATTGGACTATGGCTACACCTTC. Protein: CASSPRQPLDYGYTF.

The V call is TRBV3-1 (or the pseudogene TRBV3-2), the J call TRBJ2-7, with D possibly TRBD1 on 6 matching bases. Trimming removed 2 bases at V and 7 bases at J, with 15 bases between. There are 14 residues in the CDR3. Germline V gene data show CDR1 as LGHDT and CDR2 as YNNKEL (reference sequence). The CDR3 sequence: CASSQTLGAREQYF. The CDR3 DNA follows: TGTGCCAGCAGCCAAACGTTGGGGGCGAGGGAGCAGTACTTC.